The 15 T cell receptor beta chains reported below all come from one sample, sequenced in a study of blood T cells in healthy people across ages. Primers used in a second PCR of roughly 6 to 12 cycles were a sample-barcoded 5' primer and a J-beta primer mix. TCRdb ran MiXCR on the 5' RACE reads and lists one entry per CDR3 protein. The sample records around 1.7 million distinct CDR3 sequences, approximately 28% being singletons. The sample comprised blood. These receptor sequences come from a young woman in good health.

A remark on this clonotype: Compared with germline, one end of the junction differs, possibly owing to a read error. The chain recombines TRBV7-2 with TRBJ2-6; TRBD1 matches 10 bases. The CDR3 sequence is 15 residues long. Germline-derived CDR1 and CDR2 are SGHTA and FQGNSA. CDR3 region: CATGTGVLGANVRTF. DNA for the CDR3: TGTGCCACCGGGACAGGGGTTCTTGGGGCCAACGTCCGGACTTTC. Combining the CDR3 with reference TRBV7-2 and TRBJ2-6 gives the whole variable domain GAGVSQSPSNKVTEKGKDVELRCDPISGHTALYWYRQSLGQGLEFLIYFQGNSAPDKSGLPSDRFSAERTGGSVSTLTIQRTQQEDSAVYLCATGTGVLGANVRTFGAGSRLTVL.

This clonotype has just a few counts. The chain couples TRBV9 to TRBJ2-1; 9 nucleotides agree with TRBD2. V lost 2 bases and J lost 5; bases outside the gene matches: 5. Germline V gene lookup returns CDR1 SGDLS and CDR2 YYNGEE. There are 15 residues in the CDR3. In DNA form, the CDR3 reads TGTGCCAGCAGCGTGACCGGGACTAGCCACAATGAGCAGTTCTTC. Protein sequence: CASSVTGTSHNEQFF.

The chain carries TRBV20-1 and TRBJ2-1, with TRBD2 matching 7 bases. Trimming at V came to 0 bases and at J to 5 bases, leaving 10 bases not matched to a gene. The CDR3 contains 16 residues. The germline V gene encodes CDR1 DFQATT and CDR2 SNEGSKA (reference sequence). In nucleotides, the CDR3 is TGCAGTGCTAGAGATCTGCTTTCGGGGGGAAACAATGAGCAGTTCTTC. Translating it yields CSARDLLSGGNNEQFF.

The V and J genes are TRBV5-1 and TRBJ1-1; D is perhaps TRBD1 (5 bases). Germline CDR1 reads SGHRS; CDR2 reads YFSETQ. The CDR3 length is 13 residues. The germline V and J ends were trimmed by 0 bases and 7 bases, with 10 bases remaining between them. CDR3 loop: CASSLGAQGEAFF. In nucleotides, the CDR3 is TGCGCCAGCAGCTTGGGGGCGCAGGGTGAAGCTTTCTTT.

This clonotype was found a few times. The chain has TRBV7-9 and TRBJ2-1; 7 bases align to TRBD2. The CDR3 is 13 amino acids. Trimming cost V 0 bases and J 8 bases; bases outside gene matches: 1. Germline assignment: CDR1 SEHNR and CDR2 FQNEAQ (reference sequence). Here the CDR3 reads CASSLATSDEQFF. The DNA for the CDR3 is TGTGCCAGCAGCTTAGCCACTAGCGATGAGCAGTTCTTC.

The chain uses TRBV5-1 and TRBJ2-1; 8 bases are a match to TRBD1. The CDR3 has 15 residues. Germline V gene lookup returns CDR1 SGHRS and CDR2 YFSETQ. Trimming removed 2 bases from V and 6 bases from J; junction bases left unmatched: 7. In DNA form, the CDR3 reads TGCGCCAGCAGCTTAAGCATAACAGGGGGCAATGAGCAGTTCTTC. This translates into CASSLSITGGNEQFF.

J is TRBJ1-1 and V is TRBV15, with D possibly being TRBD1 (5 bases). Germline V gene lookup returns CDR1 LNHNV and CDR2 YYDKDF (reference sequence). This CDR3 has 16 amino acids. V gave up 0 bases and J gave up 1 base, with 12 bases separating them. The CDR3 DNA reads TGTGCCACCAGCAGAGAAGACAGCCGGAGGAACACTGAAGCTTTCTTT. Its translation is CATSREDSRRNTEAFF.

In its sample, this clonotype was seen a few times. The genes are TRBV7-9 and TRBJ1-5, with a possible D match to TRBD1 (5 bases). This CDR3 contains 14 residues. Germline values: CDR1 SEHNR, CDR2 FQNEAQ (reference sequence). V lost 8 bases to trimming and J lost 7 bases, with 18 bases between them. The CDR3 loop reads CASEPLGGGQPQHF. CDR3 coding DNA: TGTGCCAGCGAACCGCTCGGGGGAGGACAGCCCCAGCATTTT. Full variable domain (outside the CDR3, taken from reference TRBV7-9 and TRBJ1-5): DTGVSQNPRHKITKRGQNVTFRCDPISEHNRLYWYRQTLGQGPEFLTYFQNEAQLEKSRLLSDRFSAERPKGSFSTLEIQRTEQGDSAMYLCASEPLGGGQPQHFGDGTRLSIL.

This rearrangement joins TRBV5-1 to TRBJ1-6; a weak D match, TRBD1 (5 bases). The CDR3 length is 17 residues. Trimming cost V 4 bases and J 0 bases, with 14 bases left between them. Germline V gene data show CDR1 as SGHRS and CDR2 as YFSETQ. CDR3 DNA: TGCGCCAGCAGCACGGGACGGTCGAGCTCCTATAATTCACCCCTCCACTTT. Its translation: CASSTGRSSSYNSPLHF.

This clonotype was counted at least ten times. The gene calls are TRBV7-3 and TRBJ2-5; 7 bases align to TRBD1. Germline-derived CDR1 and CDR2 are SGHTA and FQGTGA. This CDR3 spans 14 amino acids. Germline trimming cut 1 base from V and 5 bases from J; bases unmatched to any gene: 4. CDR3 sequence (DNA): TGTGCCAGCAGCTTAAATCCCAGGGGGGAGACCCAGTACTTC. Its translation is CASSLNPRGETQYF.

The sample holds a few counts of this clonotype. The chain joins TRBV19 to TRBJ1-1; perhaps TRBD1 as D (5 bases). Per the germline V gene, CDR1 is LNHDA and CDR2 is SQIVND (reference sequence). Trimming removed 6 bases at V and 1 base at J, with 12 bases between. The length of the CDR3 is 14 residues. CDR3 coding DNA: TGTGCCAGTAGAGTGGGGCCAGGGAACACTGAAGCTTTCTTT. Its translation is CASRVGPGNTEAFF.

This clonotype was seen more than once but under ten times. The V call is TRBV27, the J call TRBJ1-2; 9 bases are shared with TRBD1. J lost 8 bases, V lost 8 bases, and 12 bases had no gene match. This CDR3 spans 14 amino acids. Germline V gene data show CDR1 as MNHEY and CDR2 as SMNVEV (reference sequence). The CDR3 reads CASGAGQGLFGYTF. The CDR3 DNA follows: TGTGCCAGCGGGGCGGGACAGGGATTGTTCGGCTACACCTTC.

This clonotype was found many times. The chain combines TRBV5-1 with TRBJ2-7; D possibly matches TRBD1 or TRBD2 (5 bases each). V lost 5 bases to trimming and J lost 9 bases, with 18 bases between them. CDR3 size: 13 residues. Germline V lookup: CDR1 SGHRS, CDR2 YFSETQ. CDR3 loop: CASSGTDSSVQYF. Here the CDR3 DNA reads TGCGCCAGCAGTGGGACCGATTCGAGTGTGCAGTACTTC.

This clonotype showed up many times. The chain carries TRBV5-1 and TRBJ2-3; TRBD2 matches 9 bases. Germline CDR1 reads SGHRS; CDR2 reads YFSETQ. There are 15 residues in the CDR3. With V trimmed by 1 base and J by 1 base, 1 base remained unmatched. CDR3 region: CASSLIAGGTDTQYF. CDR3 DNA sequence: TGCGCCAGCAGCTTGATAGCGGGGGGCACAGATACGCAGTATTTT. Supplemented by reference TRBV5-1 and TRBJ2-3, the full variable domain reads KAGVTQTPRYLIKTRGQQVTLSCSPISGHRSVSWYQQTPGQGLQFLFEYFSETQRNKGNFPGRFSGRQFSNSRSEMNVSTLELGDSALYLCASSLIAGGTDTQYFGPGTRLTVL.

This chain links TRBV11-2 with TRBJ2-5; D is possibly TRBD1 or TRBD2 (5 bases each). V lost 5 bases, J lost 4 bases, and 11 bases lay in between. This CDR3 comprises 13 residues. Germline CDR1 SGHAT, CDR2 FQNNGV. CDR3 DNA: TGTGCCAGCAGCCAACAGGCGGGAGAGACCCAGTACTTC. It translates to CASSQQAGETQYF. The full variable domain, with the rest looked up from reference TRBV11-2 and TRBJ2-5, is EAGVAQSPRYKIIEKRQSVAFWCNPISGHATLYWYQQILGQGPKLLIQFQNNGVVDDSQLPKDRFSAERLKGVDSTLKIQPAKLEDSAVYLCASSQQAGETQYFGPGTRLLVL.